Below, one TCR beta chain is given with its context. The CDR3 extends over 13 amino acids. Germline CDR1 LNHDA, CDR2 SQIVND (reference sequence). V gave up 5 bases and J gave up 2 bases, with 9 bases separating them. This sample was included in a study of CD8 T cells in Susac syndrome. Age- and sex-matched healthy donors served as the control group. TEMRA cells were FACS-enriched, with CD8+ and CD4+ T cells isolated negatively. Random hexamers were used to reverse transcribe an amount of roughly 0.5 to 1 ug RNA. Using its own MiXCR run on the immunoSEQ multiplex PCR reads, TCRdb lists one record per CDR3 protein. The profile shows approximately 170,000 distinct CDR3 sequences, 92% of them singletons.

This sequence originates from a human donor in good health. The sequenced material came from CD4+ T cells from PBMCs. The chain uses TRBV19 and TRBJ2-5; D gene unclear. CDR3 coding DNA: TGTGCCAGTAGTCCTAGTGTACAAGAGACCCAGTACTTC. It translates to CASSPSVQETQYF.